This is a list of T cell receptor beta chains from one sample in a study of cytotoxic CD8 clonotypes in ibrutinib-treated CLL. Profiling relied on immunoSEQ multiplex PCR, and the TCRdb table lists in-frame clones only, not all of them. The table lists about 250,000 clones, 70% of them singletons, with 15% to 17% in the top ten. Sequences were derived from PBMCs, sampled after 24 months of ibrutinib treatment. These receptors came from a human donor with chronic lymphocytic leukemia. The CDR3 runs from the conserved cysteine through the conserved F or W. The D gene is left open where the match is weak. Clone size is not always given. Where it is, it says once, few, many or a class for expanded clones.

D: TRBD2
length: 16
J: TRBJ2-1
size: NA
V: TRBV7-2
DNA: TGTGCCAGCACCTCGGGCGGTAGCGGGAGGGCTAATGAGCAGTTCTTC
CDR3: CASTSGGSGRANEQFF

D: TRBD2
length: 14
J: TRBJ2-1
size: NA
V: TRBV25-1
DNA: TGTGCCAGCAGGTTGGCTAGCGGGAGGGATGAGCAGTTCTTC
CDR3: CASRLASGRDEQFF

D: TRBD2
length: 14
J: TRBJ2-7
size: NA
V: TRBV27
DNA: TGTGCCAGCAGTAGGGGGACTAGCCCCGGAGAGCAGTACTTC
CDR3: CASSRGTSPGEQYF

D: NA
length: 15
J: TRBJ2-3
size: NA
V: TRBV7-2
DNA: TGTGCCAGCAGCCCTCTCGGGGCTAGCACAGATACGCAGTATTTT
CDR3: CASSPLGASTDTQYF

D: NA
length: 12
J: TRBJ2-1
size: few
V: TRBV7-2
DNA: TGTGCCAGCAGCATCCTAGCTGGTGAGCAGTTCTTC
CDR3: CASSILAGEQFF

D: TRBD2
length: 16
J: TRBJ2-7
size: NA
V: TRBV4-1
DNA: TGCGCCAGCAGCCCAGAAGGGGGACTAGCGGTCTACGAGCAGTACTTC
CDR3: CASSPEGGLAVYEQYF

D: NA
length: 11
J: TRBJ2-1
size: NA
V: TRBV20-1
DNA: TGCAGTGCTAGGGCTTACAATGAGCAGTTCTTC
CDR3: CSARAYNEQFF

D: TRBD1
length: 12
J: TRBJ2-7
size: few
V: TRBV6-1
DNA: TGTGCCAGCAGTGGGGACAGGGTCGAGCAGTACTTC
CDR3: CASSGDRVEQYF

D: NA
length: 12
J: TRBJ2-7
size: NA
V: TRBV18
DNA: TGTGCCAGCTCACCCGACACCTACGAGCAGTACTTC
CDR3: CASSPDTYEQYF

D: TRBD2
length: 15
J: TRBJ2-1
size: NA
V: TRBV9
DNA: TGTGCCAGCACGGAGCGGGAGGTCTCCTACAATGAGCAGTTCTTC
CDR3: CASTEREVSYNEQFF

D: NA
length: 15
J: TRBJ1-2
size: NA
V: TRBV30
DNA: TGTGCCTGGAGTGTAGGCGGGGGATCGGCCTATGGCTACACCTTC
CDR3: CAWSVGGGSAYGYTF